The T cell receptor beta chain described here comes from a study of blood T cell repertoires in COVID-19 (dated by TCRdb to the early 2020s). About the full investigation: Samples from collaborators originated in the United States, Italy and Spain and spanned both the acute and convalescent phases of COVID-19. The samples were drawn from two sources: the first 160 participants of the ongoing ImmuneRACE study, and 1,200 or so subjects contributed by 6 global collaborators. The prospective study material was composed of cDNA or gDNA derived from T cells, B-cell-depleted T cells, or PBMCs. Subjects who had been exposed to COVID-19, were actively infected with it, or had recovered from it provided the deeply sampled blood TCRbeta repertoires that made up the dataset. The repertoires were made available in a free public database intended to serve as a resource for research on the immune response to SARS-CoV-2. Where available, HLA class I and class II types were obtained from metadata supplied by the sample provider rather than from assay-based typing. A de-identified subject ID, COVID-19 status, age in years and sex were almost always included in the sample metadata.

Study-wide findings and limitations: How much clinical and demographic metadata was included differed by source and by participant, and the metadata was provided uncurated.

One collaborating source in Seattle enrolled patients during active infection and followed them longitudinally through the course of disease. Whole blood was collected in K2EDTA tubes by collaborating institutions according to the institutions' own protocols. For TCRbeta analysis, collaborators shipped samples as frozen whole blood, isolated PBMCs, or DNA extracted from either of those sample types. At the junction V is shortened by 6 bases and J by 2 bases, with 11 bases in between. CDR1 LGHDT and CDR2 YNNKEL were looked up in the germline V gene (reference sequence). Including cysteine and phenylalanine, the CDR3 has 15 amino acids. Here the CDR3 DNA is all that survives: 45 bases in frame from base 1. The immunoSEQ Assay, a bias-controlled multiplex PCR, was used to amplify TCRbeta CDR3 regions from genomic DNA. Concerning the study's data processing: Nucleated cell counts per sample were estimated from amplification of reference gene primers within the assay. To quantify the absolute abundance of each unique TCRbeta CDR3 rearrangement, sequence reads were collapsed and filtered. For each sample, productive Simpson clonality was calculated as the square root of Simpson's diversity index across productive rearrangements. Held by TCRdb, this immuneACCESS table contains in-frame sequences only and omits some clones. Under half of the omission traces to an unresolved V gene where checked; the cause of the rest is unknown. V, J and clone size derive from that table, while D and trimming were established from the DNA sequence. Present in this sample are about 250,000 clones, roughly 83% of which were seen just once. The top ten constitute approximately 6.2% of the sample.

To note about this clone: No cognate antigen has been identified for it. Base qualities are not at hand, and no much larger clone is one base apart.

Material: peripheral blood. In this chain, TRBV3-1 (or the pseudogene TRBV3-2) is recombined with TRBJ2-6, and possibly TRBD1, on 5 matching bases. This sequence was found in a woman of 80 years or more with COVID-19, enrolled during active disease. Here the CDR3 is given as CASSTIRAGANVLTF. In nucleotide form, the sequence is TGTGCCAGCAGTACAATCAGGGCTGGGGCCAACGTCCTGACTTTC.